A single TCR beta chain is shown here with its context. The data were taken from a study of blood T cell repertoires in COVID-19. Study information: T cells, B-cell-depleted T cells, or PBMCs supplied cDNA or gDNA.

In germline, CDR1 is SQVTM, CDR2 ANQGSEA. With 7 bases clipped from V and 4 bases from J, the junction kept 9 bases outside the gene matches. The CDR3 runs to 14 residues. Profiling relied on immunoSEQ multiplex PCR, and the TCRdb table lists in-frame clones only, not all of them. The sample lists roughly 240,000 clones; 86% were seen once. Source material: peripheral blood. The gene calls are TRBV29-1 and TRBJ1-4; 7 nucleotides match TRBD1. This TCR was recovered from a woman aged 80 or over with COVID-19, enrolled during active disease. The CDR3 reads CSAMRDRSNEKLFF. The CDR3 region has the DNA TGCAGCGCCATGCGGGACAGAAGTAATGAAAAACTGTTTTTT.